This TCR beta chain was profiled in a study of blood T cell repertoires in COVID-19. Study-wide background: Researchers got acute and convalescent COVID-19 samples from the United States, Italy and Spain. The cDNA or gDNA used as material had been derived from T cells, B-cell-depleted T cells, or PBMCs.

Methods used by the authors: The assay estimated nucleated cells by amplifying reference gene primers. Only in-frame clones appear in the TCRdb table, and some are missing; sequencing was by immunoSEQ multiplex PCR. V, J and clone size are taken as reported in that table, and D and trimming were inferred from the DNA itself. The sample has about 160,000 clones; approximately 92% are singletons. Germline V gives CDR1 MNHNY, CDR2 SVGAGI (reference sequence). V lost 7 bases and J lost 1, with 8 bases in between. The CDR3 consists of 13 residues. While infection was still active, Seattle patients were enrolled and then followed longitudinally.

Sequencing used peripheral blood. The chain combines TRBV6-6 with TRBJ1-5; TRBD1 is a possible D gene (5 bases). The source of this sequence is a man between 18 and 35 years old with COVID-19, enrolled during active disease. The CDR3 loop reads CASTRGSNQPQHF. The CDR3 DNA follows: TGTGCCAGCACCCGGGGGAGCAATCAGCCCCAGCATTTT.